The 30 T cell receptor beta chains below were found in one sample sequenced in a study of blood T cell repertoires in COVID-19. Some clones are missing from TCRdb's copy, which holds only in-frame ones; the method was immunoSEQ multiplex PCR. The sample lists over 65,000 clones; about 81% were seen once. The material sequenced was peripheral blood. Receptor source: a human donor in a cohort sampled during active COVID-19.

This clone was picked up a small number of times. The gene calls are TRBV9 and TRBJ2-3, with 7 bases aligning to TRBD2. V lost 3 bases, J lost 1 base, and 11 bases stayed unmatched. The CDR3 is 17 amino acids. The germline gives CDR1 SGDLS, CDR2 YYNGEE. The chain's CDR3 is CASSALFGGRGTDTQYF. The CDR3 coding sequence is TGTGCCAGCAGCGCGCTCTTCGGGGGGAGAGGCACAGATACGCAGTATTTT.

The chain carries TRBV6-5 and TRBJ1-6; 10 bases agree with TRBD1. Germline V CDR1 and CDR2: MNHEY, SVGAGI. The CDR3 has 15 amino acids. Trimming at V came to 0 bases and at J to 10 bases, leaving 3 bases not matched to a gene. The CDR3 DNA reads TGTGCCAGCAGTTACTCGGGGACAGGGGTGTCACCCCTCCACTTT. The encoded protein is CASSYSGTGVSPLHF.

The sample holds a few counts of this clone. This sequence joins TRBV6-2 or TRBV6-3 and TRBJ2-5, with a tentative D call TRBD1 (7 bases). CDR3 length: 14 residues. Trimming pared 5 bases from V and 4 bases from J, leaving 14 bases between. Germline V gene data show CDR1 as MNHEY and CDR2 as SVGEGT. Written as DNA, the CDR3 is TGTGCCAGCAGTCGACAGGGAGGTAGAGAGACCCAGTACTTC. Amino acids: CASSRQGGRETQYF.

This rearrangement joins TRBV6-5 to TRBJ2-5; TRBD1 matches 8 bases. With V trimmed by 5 bases and J by 5 bases, 7 bases remained unmatched. The CDR3 has 14 amino acids. Looked up from germline, CDR1 is MNHEY and CDR2 is SVGAGI. CDR3 in amino acids: CASSPSGGLETQYF. CDR3 nucleotides: TGTGCCAGCAGTCCTTCAGGGGGCCTTGAGACCCAGTACTTC.

The genes are TRBV3-1 (or the pseudogene TRBV3-2) and TRBJ2-5, with a tentative D call TRBD1 (6 bases). Between the trimmed V and J ends, which lost 1 base and 5 bases, there was a span of 23 bases. The CDR3 is 18 amino acids. The germline V gene encodes CDR1 LGHDT and CDR2 YNNKEL (reference sequence). The CDR3: CASSQGTLIGGLGETQYF. CDR3 bases: TGTGCCAGCAGCCAAGGGACGCTAATTGGGGGCCTGGGGGAGACCCAGTACTTC.

J is TRBJ1-5 and V is TRBV30; D possibly corresponds to TRBD1 (5 bases). The CDR3 loop spans 14 amino acids. CDR1 and CDR2 (germline): GTSNPN, SVGIG (reference sequence). Trimming removed 0 bases from V and 10 bases from J, with 16 bases in between. The DNA for the CDR3 is TGTGCCTGGAGTGTAAGGCAGGGATACGCACCCCAGCATTTT. Translating gives CAWSVRQGYAPQHF.

The V call is TRBV3-1 (or the pseudogene TRBV3-2), the J call TRBJ1-4; the D gene is possibly TRBD1 (5 bases). The CDR3 spans 19 residues. Trimming pared 5 bases from V and 0 bases from J, leaving 22 bases between. Per germline, CDR1 LGHDT and CDR2 YNNKEL (reference sequence). This CDR3 is CASSEPRAGPAATNEKLFF. In DNA, the CDR3 is TGTGCCAGCAGCGAGCCCAGGGCTGGACCCGCTGCAACTAATGAAAAACTGTTTTTT.

J is TRBJ1-2 and V is TRBV18, with TRBD1 identical over 12 bases. From germline, CDR1 is KGHSH and CDR2 LQKENI. The CDR3 runs to 15 residues. The V segment lost 3 bases and the J segment 5 bases; nucleotides outside the gene matches: 4. This CDR3 is CASSPGTGGAYGYTF. The CDR3 DNA reads TGTGCCAGCTCACCGGGGACAGGGGGCGCATATGGCTACACCTTC.

This chain connects TRBV7-3 to TRBJ2-1, with 9 bases fitting TRBD2. The germline CDR1 and CDR2 sequences are SGHTA and FQGTGA. The junction had 8 bases not matched to a gene; V was cut back by 5 bases and J by 0 bases. The CDR3 contains 17 residues. This CDR3 is CASSPRTSVASYNEQFF. The CDR3, as DNA: TGTGCCAGCAGCCCCCGGACTAGCGTCGCCTCCTACAATGAGCAGTTCTTC.

The chain recombines TRBV7-3 with TRBJ2-1; TRBD2 matches 7 bases. The junction had 2 bases not matched to a gene; V was cut back by 2 bases and J by 7 bases. Looked up from germline, CDR1 is SGHTA and CDR2 is FQGTGA. This CDR3 spans 13 amino acids. The CDR3: CASSLSGGNEQFF. CDR3 in DNA: TGTGCCAGCAGCTTATCCGGGGGGAATGAGCAGTTCTTC.

The chain uses TRBV4-1 and TRBJ1-5; D ambiguous. The germline V gene has CDR1 MGHRA and CDR2 YSYEKL. The CDR3 is 14 amino acids. V was pared by 1 base and J by 6 bases, with 10 bases between. CDR3 loop: CASSQVDRGQPQHF. CDR3 bases: TGCGCCAGCAGCCAAGTGGACCGGGGTCAGCCCCAGCATTTT.

This clone was seen once. The V and J genes are TRBV2 and TRBJ2-3, with 9 bases matching TRBD2. The CDR3 totals 12 residues. V was pared by 7 bases and J by 11 bases, with 7 bases of the junction left unmatched. Germline-derived CDR1 and CDR2 are SNHLY and FYNNEI. CDR3 protein: CASTSGVRRQYF. The DNA for the CDR3 is TGTGCCAGCACTAGCGGGGTTCGGAGGCAGTATTTT.

The rearrangement uses TRBV18 and TRBJ2-5; tentatively, D is TRBD1 (5 bases). Trimming took off 6 bases at V and 5 bases at J, with 13 bases between the two ends. The CDR3 runs to 13 residues. From germline, CDR1 is KGHSH and CDR2 LQKENI. CDR3 in DNA: TGTGCCAGCTCTTCCCAGGGTGGGGAGACCCAGTACTTC. Protein sequence: CASSSQGGETQYF.

This clone has a single count. J is TRBJ1-5 and V is TRBV5-1; no reliable D call. CDR1 and CDR2 from the germline V gene are SGHRS and YFSETQ. Deletions cut 5 bases from V and 0 bases from J, with 9 bases between. The CDR3 runs to 14 residues. The CDR3 protein is CASRPDYSNQPQHF. CDR3 sequence (DNA): TGCGCCAGCAGACCAGATTATAGCAATCAGCCCCAGCATTTT. Full variable domain (rest looked up from reference TRBV5-1 and TRBJ1-5): KAGVTQTPRYLIKTRGQQVTLSCSPISGHRSVSWYQQTPGQGLQFLFEYFSETQRNKGNFPGRFSGRQFSNSRSEMNVSTLELGDSALYLCASRPDYSNQPQHFGDGTRLSIL.

The chain links TRBV7-6 to TRBJ2-5, with D possibly matching TRBD2 (5 bases). V was clipped by 6 bases and J by 1 base, with 9 bases between them. Germline-derived CDR1 and CDR2 are SGHVS and FNYEAQ. The CDR3 contains 13 residues. In DNA, the CDR3 is TGTGCCAGCAGTCGGAGGCTCCAAGAGACCCAGTACTTC. Its translation: CASSRRLQETQYF. Combining the CDR3 with reference TRBV7-6 and TRBJ2-5 gives the whole variable domain GAGVSQSPRYKVTKRGQDVALRCDPISGHVSLYWYRQALGQGPEFLTYFNYEAQQDKSGLPNDRFSAERPEGSISTLTIQRTEQRDSAMYRCASSRRLQETQYFGPGTRLLVL.

The chain couples TRBV5-6 to TRBJ2-7; 9 nucleotides agree with TRBD1. Germline-derived CDR1 and CDR2 are SGHDT and YYEEEE. The ends lost 5 bases at V and 1 base at J; junction bases unmatched: 4. The CDR3 is 14 amino acids. The CDR3: CASRNRGLSYEQYF. In DNA, the CDR3 is TGTGCCAGCAGGAACAGGGGGCTTTCCTACGAGCAGTACTTC.

The V and J genes are TRBV18 and TRBJ1-1, with D possibly TRBD1 on 6 matching bases. V was shortened by 6 bases and J by 7 bases, with 12 bases between the two germline ends. CDR3 length: 12 residues. The germline V gene encodes CDR1 KGHSH and CDR2 LQKENI. The CDR3 reads CASSNDRLEAFF. CDR3 DNA sequence: TGTGCCAGCTCCAATGACAGGCTTGAAGCTTTCTTT.

Regarding this clone: Germline and junction disagree at one end, which may indicate a read error. V and J are TRBV4-2 and TRBJ2-7; TRBD2 matches at 12 bases. The CDR3 covers 16 residues. CDR1 LGHNA and CDR2 YNFKEQ come from the germline V gene. CDR3 nucleotides: TGTGCCAGCAGCCAAGATATTGGGACTAGCGGGTACGGGCAGTACTTC. Its translation: CASSQDIGTSGYGQYF.

The rearrangement uses TRBV11-1 and TRBJ2-7, with a possible D match to TRBD1 (6 bases). This CDR3 has 13 residues. The V gene's germline CDR1 is SGHAT and CDR2 FQDESV (reference sequence). Trimming took 3 bases from V and 4 from J, leaving 10 bases between them. The CDR3 protein is CASSFVQGYEQYF. The CDR3 DNA reads TGTGCCAGCAGCTTTGTCCAGGGGTACGAGCAGTACTTC.

The V call is TRBV4-2, the J call TRBJ1-6, with a tentative D call TRBD1 (5 bases). There are 16 residues in the CDR3. Germline V gene lookup returns CDR1 LGHNA and CDR2 YNFKEQ. Deletions cut 4 bases from V and 9 bases from J, with 19 bases between. CDR3 region: CASSLSEYGGSSPLHF. CDR3 bases: TGTGCCAGCAGCCTCTCGGAATACGGGGGGAGTTCACCCCTCCACTTT.

The rearrangement joins TRBV5-1 to TRBJ2-1; D is possibly TRBD1 (5 bases). The CDR3 has 15 residues. The V gene lost 0 bases and the J gene lost 4 bases, with 11 bases spanning the gap. Germline V gives CDR1 SGHRS, CDR2 YFSETQ. The DNA of the CDR3 is TGCGCCAGCAGCTTGGAGGGGAACCCTTACAATGAGCAGTTCTTC. Translation: CASSLEGNPYNEQFF. The complete variable domain, with remaining parts taken from reference TRBV5-1 and TRBJ2-1, reads KAGVTQTPRYLIKTRGQQVTLSCSPISGHRSVSWYQQTPGQGLQFLFEYFSETQRNKGNFPGRFSGRQFSNSRSEMNVSTLELGDSALYLCASSLEGNPYNEQFFGPGTRLTVL.

The chain employs TRBV27 and TRBJ2-6, with D perhaps TRBD2 (6 bases). The CDR3 length is 16 residues. Germline V gives CDR1 MNHEY, CDR2 SMNVEV (reference sequence). The ends were cut back, 6 bases at V and 2 bases at J, with 14 bases in the middle. The CDR3: CASSAGGTPGANVLTF. CDR3 bases: TGTGCCAGCAGCGCAGGAGGGACCCCTGGGGCCAACGTCCTGACTTTC.

This sequence joins TRBV15 and TRBJ1-1; D perhaps matches TRBD1 (6 bases). The CDR3 contains 14 residues. The V end lost 5 bases, the J end lost 4 bases, and 14 bases lay between the germline ends. In germline, CDR1 is LNHNV, CDR2 YYDKDF (reference sequence). The CDR3 sequence is CATSPRGGGTEAFF. In DNA form, the CDR3 reads TGTGCCACCAGCCCCAGGGGAGGGGGCACTGAAGCTTTCTTT.

CDR3 in amino acids: CASSRTNTGELFF. CDR3 DNA: TGTGCCAGCTCACGTACGAACACCGGGGAGCTGTTTTTT. This chain uses TRBV18 with TRBJ2-2; no reliable D call. V was trimmed by 4 bases and J by 0 bases, leaving 3 bases between them. The V gene's germline CDR1 is KGHSH and CDR2 LQKENI. The CDR3 totals 13 residues.

The chain carries TRBV28 and TRBJ1-2; D might be TRBD1 (6 bases). With 5 bases removed from V and 5 bases from J, the gap between germline ends came to 15 bases. The CDR3 covers 14 residues. The germline gives CDR1 MDHEN, CDR2 SYDVKM. The DNA of the CDR3 is TGTGCCAGCAGTCCCCCCCTTACAGGGTATGGCTACACCTTC. Its translation: CASSPPLTGYGYTF.

This clone showed up just a few times. The rearrangement joins TRBV28 to TRBJ2-5; 12 bases map to TRBD2. The CDR3 sequence is 15 residues long. Germline V gives CDR1 MDHEN, CDR2 SYDVKM. V shed 3 bases, J shed 5 bases, and the junction held 4 bases outside the gene matches. Here the CDR3 DNA reads TGTGCCAGCAGTTTCAGGACTAGCGGGAAGGAGACCCAGTACTTC. Protein: CASSFRTSGKETQYF.

The V call is TRBV19, the J call TRBJ1-1, with 8 bases matching TRBD1. Germline CDR1 and CDR2: LNHDA and SQIVND (reference sequence). V lost 0 bases and J lost 5; bases outside the gene matches: 14. CDR3 length equals 18 residues. Written as DNA, the CDR3 is TGTGCCAGTAGTATAGATCCTTGGACAGGGCAAGTGAGAACTGAAGCTTTCTTT. Amino acids: CASSIDPWTGQVRTEAFF.

The chain combines TRBV5-5 with TRBJ2-7; tentative D call: TRBD2 (6 bases). CDR1 is SGHKS and CDR2 is YYEKEE in the germline V gene (reference sequence). The CDR3 runs 14 residues. V lost 4 bases, J lost 2 bases, and 13 bases lay in between. The CDR3 loop reads CASSPQTSTYEQYF. CDR3 nucleotide sequence: TGTGCCAGCAGCCCCCAGACTAGTACCTACGAGCAGTACTTC.

J is TRBJ1-4 and V is TRBV7-9, with 11 nucleotides matching TRBD1. Germline V gene sequence: CDR1 SEHNR, CDR2 FQNEAQ (reference sequence). The CDR3 is made up of 15 amino acids. The trim removed 5 bases at V and 6 bases at J, leaving 5 bases unmatched. The CDR3 region is CASSPGTGGDEKLFF. CDR3 nucleotides: TGTGCCAGCAGCCCCGGGACAGGGGGAGATGAAAAACTGTTTTTT.

In this sample, this clone is medium-sized (0.01 to 0.1%). The rearrangement links TRBV3-1 (or the pseudogene TRBV3-2) to TRBJ2-7, with D tentatively TRBD2 (6 bases). The CDR3 has 14 residues. In germline, CDR1 is LGHDT, CDR2 YNNKEL (reference sequence). Trimming removed 4 bases at V and 4 bases at J, with 14 bases between. DNA of the CDR3: TGTGCCAGCAGCCGTGGATCCGCGGGATACGAGCAGTACTTC. This translates into CASSRGSAGYEQYF.